The source of this T cell receptor (beta chain) is a study of CD4 T cells in relation to SARS-CoV-2 and coronaviruses. Whole-study context: After approximately 10 days of antigen culture, PBMC TCR beta CDR3s were sequenced. The restricting HLA molecule for shared crossreactive spike epitopes was mapped.

The sample holds one count of this clone. Its antigen remains unknown. Data came from immunoSEQ multiplex PCR; TCRdb stores just in-frame clones and leaves some out. The sample has about 36,000 clones, just under 85% seen once. The V gene's germline CDR1 is SGHNT and CDR2 YENEEA. Trimming removed 1 base from V and 8 bases from J; junction bases left unmatched: 5. CDR3 length equals 14 residues. Specimen: naive CD4+ T cells from PBMCs, cultured in vitro. Subset meaning: naive CD4+ T cells isolated by negative enrichment. The V gene is TRBV11-3, the J gene TRBJ2-1; 7 nucleotides line up with TRBD2. The origin of this receptor is an adult with COVID-19. CDR3 in DNA: TGTGCCAGCAGCTTAGGGACTAGTCGGCATGAGCAGTTCTTC. Protein sequence: CASSLGTSRHEQFF.